The 29 T cell receptor beta chains below all came from one sample that was sequenced in a study of blood T cell repertoires in COVID-19. Using immunoSEQ multiplex PCR, the repertoire was profiled, and TCRdb retains in-frame clones only, with some absent. The profile shows 120,000 to 150,000 clones, around 85% of them singletons. Input material: peripheral blood. These receptors were obtained from a man aged 45-60 years with acute or convalescent COVID-19.

This chain connects TRBV27 to TRBJ1-5; 9 bases are shared with TRBD1. Germline V CDR1 and CDR2: MNHEY, SMNVEV (reference sequence). V trimming: 5 bases; J trimming: 5 bases; junction bases outside the gene matches: 1. The CDR3 has 13 residues. Written as DNA, the CDR3 is TGTGCCAGCAGTCGACAGGGGGATCAGCCCCAGCATTTT. Its protein product is CASSRQGDQPQHF.

The chain employs TRBV2 and TRBJ2-7; D may be TRBD1 (6 bases). Trimming left V 7 bases short and J 3 bases short, with 13 bases between. Germline CDR1 reads SNHLY; CDR2 reads FYNNEI. This CDR3 has 13 amino acids. CDR3 loop: CASKSDRVYEQYF. The CDR3 DNA reads as TGTGCCAGCAAGTCGGACAGAGTCTACGAGCAGTACTTC.

This chain connects TRBV7-2 to TRBJ2-1; 10 bases match TRBD1. This CDR3 has 16 amino acids. J was trimmed by 8 bases and V by 7 bases; bases with no gene match: 14. Germline-derived CDR1 and CDR2 are SGHTA and FQGNSA. In nucleotides, the CDR3 is TGTGCCAGCACCCTAGGGGTCAGGACAGGGGGAGATGAGCAGTTCTTC. Protein: CASTLGVRTGGDEQFF.

Only a few counts were recorded for this clone. The rearrangement links TRBV5-4 to TRBJ1-1; D not resolved. Germline values: CDR1 SGHNT, CDR2 YYREEE (reference sequence). Trimming pared 4 bases from V and 6 bases from J, leaving 10 bases between. The CDR3 is 12 amino acids. The CDR3 here is CASSAGSPEAFF. CDR3 in DNA: TGTGCCAGCAGCGCGGGAAGCCCTGAAGCTTTCTTT.

This chain links TRBV7-2 with TRBJ2-5; 10 bases line up with TRBD2. Germline lookup yields CDR1 SGHTA and CDR2 FQGNSA. This CDR3 is 16 amino acids long. V shed 1 base, J shed 4 bases, and the junction held 6 bases outside the gene matches. The CDR3 DNA reads as TGTGCCAGCAGCTTAGTTTTGGTAGCGGGGGGAGAGACCCAGTACTTC. It encodes CASSLVLVAGGETQYF.

V and J are TRBV28 and TRBJ2-5; the D gene is possibly TRBD1 (5 bases). Germline-derived CDR1 and CDR2 are MDHEN and SYDVKM. The germline V and J ends were trimmed by 3 bases and 5 bases, with 10 bases remaining between them. The CDR3 is made up of 13 amino acids. This CDR3 reads CASSFSGLETQYF. CDR3 nucleotides: TGTGCCAGCAGTTTTTCAGGGTTGGAGACCCAGTACTTC.

The chain has TRBV7-6 and TRBJ2-1; 9 bases align to TRBD1. The CDR3 is 15 residues long. CDR1 SGHVS and CDR2 FNYEAQ come from the germline V gene. J was trimmed by 6 bases and V by 5 bases; bases with no gene match: 8. DNA of the CDR3: TGTGCCAGCAGCCAAACAGGGGGCTTGGGCAATGAGCAGTTCTTC. It specifies CASSQTGGLGNEQFF. The full variable domain, its missing parts supplied by reference TRBV7-6 and TRBJ2-1, is GAGVSQSPRYKVTKRGQDVALRCDPISGHVSLYWYRQALGQGPEFLTYFNYEAQQDKSGLPNDRFSAERPEGSISTLTIQRTEQRDSAMYRCASSQTGGLGNEQFFGPGTRLTVL.

The chain has TRBV6-5 and TRBJ2-1; 7 bases align to TRBD2. Germline loops: CDR1 MNHEY, CDR2 SVGAGI. There are 15 residues in the CDR3. V gave up 7 bases and J gave up 0 bases; unmatched junction bases: 6. The CDR3 nucleotides read TGTGCCAGCAAACGGGAGGTCCACTCCTACAATGAGCAGTTCTTC. The encoded protein is CASKREVHSYNEQFF.

The V call is TRBV5-1, the J call TRBJ2-2; D is possibly TRBD1 (6 bases). Looked up from germline, CDR1 is SGHRS and CDR2 is YFSETQ. This CDR3 is 16 amino acids long. V lost 4 bases and J lost 6, with 19 bases in between. CDR3 loop: CASSARSGEYPGELFF. CDR3 DNA: TGCGCCAGCAGCGCACGATCAGGGGAGTATCCCGGGGAGCTGTTTTTT.

V gene TRBV12-3 or TRBV12-4 combines with J gene TRBJ1-5; D gene uncertain. With 3 bases removed from V and 7 bases from J, the gap between germline ends came to 7 bases. The CDR3 is made up of 12 amino acids. For the CDR3, the DNA is TGTGCCAGCAGTTTTTTGGAGCAGCCCCAGCATTTT. Its translation is CASSFLEQPQHF.

This clone appeared a single time. The CDR3 loop reads CASSLEGPPEAFF. As DNA, the CDR3 is TGTGCCAGCAGCTTGGAGGGGCCACCTGAAGCTTTCTTT. The chain carries TRBV5-6 and TRBJ1-1, with D tentatively TRBD1 (5 bases). V dropped 0 bases and J dropped 6 bases, with 9 bases sitting between them. Germline CDR1 and CDR2: SGHDT and YYEEEE. This CDR3 has 13 residues.

This chain links TRBV10-2 with TRBJ2-2; weak D call: TRBD2 (6 bases). The CDR3 contains 16 residues. V was clipped by 3 bases and J by 1 base, with 12 bases between them. Germline-derived CDR1 and CDR2 are WSHSY and SAAADI. In DNA, the CDR3 is TGCGCCAGCAGTGATCTAACGGGGGTGAACACCGGGGAGCTGTTTTTT. Protein: CASSDLTGVNTGELFF.

V is TRBV27 and J is TRBJ2-6; 7 bases match TRBD2. The germline gives CDR1 MNHEY, CDR2 SMNVEV (reference sequence). The junction had 3 bases not matched to a gene; V was cut back by 6 bases and J by 1 base. CDR3 size: 15 residues. CDR3 protein: CASRPGGSGANVLTF. The CDR3 DNA sequence: TGTGCCAGCAGGCCGGGGGGTTCTGGGGCCAACGTCCTGACTTTC. Full variable domain (remainder filled in from reference TRBV27 and TRBJ2-6): EAQVTQNPRYLITVTGKKLTVTCSQNMNHEYMSWYRQDPGLGLRQIYYSMNVEVTDKGDVPEGYKVSRKEKRNFPLILESPSPNQTSLYFCASRPGGSGANVLTFGAGSRLTVL.

This clone was picked up a small number of times. The chain carries TRBV5-1 and TRBJ2-4; D may be TRBD1 (5 bases). V shed 5 bases and J shed 0 bases, with 12 bases lying between them. Germline V gene data show CDR1 as SGHRS and CDR2 as YFSETQ. This CDR3 is built from 15 residues. This CDR3 is CASSSGNLAKNIQYF. DNA for the CDR3: TGCGCCAGCAGTTCAGGGAACCTAGCCAAAAACATTCAGTACTTC. The full variable domain, in which reference TRBV5-1 and TRBJ2-4 provide the parts outside the CDR3, is KAGVTQTPRYLIKTRGQQVTLSCSPISGHRSVSWYQQTPGQGLQFLFEYFSETQRNKGNFPGRFSGRQFSNSRSEMNVSTLELGDSALYLCASSSGNLAKNIQYFGAGTRLSVL.

The chain employs TRBV5-1 and TRBJ2-1; 7 bases agree with TRBD1. V lost 1 base, J lost 6 bases, and 7 bases stayed unmatched. The CDR3 length is 15 residues. Germline V gives CDR1 SGHRS, CDR2 YFSETQ. CDR3 DNA sequence: TGCGCCAGCAGCTTGTATTCCGGGACAGTCAATGAGCAGTTCTTC. It codes for CASSLYSGTVNEQFF. The complete variable domain, with remaining parts taken from reference TRBV5-1 and TRBJ2-1, reads KAGVTQTPRYLIKTRGQQVTLSCSPISGHRSVSWYQQTPGQGLQFLFEYFSETQRNKGNFPGRFSGRQFSNSRSEMNVSTLELGDSALYLCASSLYSGTVNEQFFGPGTRLTVL.

The V call is TRBV20-1, the J call TRBJ1-2; D is unresolved. Trimming removed 3 bases from V and 3 bases from J, with 2 bases in between. CDR1 and CDR2 from the germline V gene are DFQATT and SNEGSKA (reference sequence). The CDR3 covers 10 residues. This chain's CDR3 is CSASDYGYTF. For the CDR3, the DNA is TGCAGTGCTAGCGACTATGGCTACACCTTC.

This chain joins TRBV18 and TRBJ1-2; TRBD1 is a possible D gene (6 bases). Germline assignment: CDR1 KGHSH and CDR2 LQKENI. The CDR3 loop spans 17 amino acids. V lost 0 bases and J lost 2, with 16 bases in between. The CDR3 region is CASSPPIGTTENYGYTF. Here the CDR3 DNA reads TGTGCCAGCTCACCACCGATCGGGACAACCGAGAACTATGGCTACACCTTC.

This chain joins TRBV14 and TRBJ1-2, with 7 positions matching TRBD1. CDR1 and CDR2 (germline): SGHDN, FVKESK. The CDR3 consists of 15 residues. Trimming cost V 4 bases and J 0 bases; bases outside gene matches: 5. DNA for the CDR3: TGTGCCAGCAGCCCCTGGACAGGAGCTAACTATGGCTACACCTTC. This encodes CASSPWTGANYGYTF.

The rearrangement links TRBV7-9 to TRBJ2-1; TRBD2 might be the D (6 bases). CDR3 size: 17 residues. V lost 5 bases and J 3 bases, leaving 20 bases between the germline ends. Germline-derived CDR1 and CDR2 are SEHNR and FQNEAQ (reference sequence). In nucleotides, the CDR3 is TGTGCCAGCAGCCCGGGACTCCTACACAAGCTCTACAATGAGCAGTTCTTC. It encodes CASSPGLLHKLYNEQFF.

The chain couples TRBV7-2 to TRBJ2-7; TRBD1 aligns across 8 bases. Germline assignment: CDR1 SGHTA and CDR2 FQGNSA. The CDR3 is 16 amino acids. The V and J ends lost 0 bases and 1 base, in that order; junction bases with no gene match: 5. The CDR3, as DNA: TGTGCCAGCAGCTTAGCCTGGACAGGGCCTTCCTACGAGCAGTACTTC. Encoded protein: CASSLAWTGPSYEQYF.

The chain combines TRBV28 with TRBJ1-1; D possibly corresponds to TRBD1 (6 bases). Germline lookup yields CDR1 MDHEN and CDR2 SYDVKM. The CDR3 spans 15 residues. The CDR3 sequence: CVHRGGGLMSTEAFF. CDR3 sequence (DNA): TGTGTCCACCGTGGGGGGGGCCTTATGAGCACTGAAGCTTTCTTT. Supplemented by reference TRBV28 and TRBJ1-1, the full variable domain reads DVKVTQSSRYLVKRTGEKVFLECVQDMDHENMFWYRQDPGLGLRLIYFSYDVKMKEKGDIPEGYSVSREKKERFSLILESASTNQTSMYLCVHRGGGLMSTEAFFGQGTRLTVV.

The chain combines TRBV11-3 with TRBJ2-1, with 10 bases aligning to TRBD2. The V segment lost 3 bases and the J segment 2 bases; nucleotides outside the gene matches: 7. Germline loops: CDR1 SGHNT, CDR2 YENEEA. There are 17 residues in the CDR3. The DNA of the CDR3 is TGTGCCAGCAGCTTGGAGGGTCTAGCGGGAGCCTACAATGAGCAGTTCTTC. Encoded protein: CASSLEGLAGAYNEQFF. The full variable domain, rest sourced from reference TRBV11-3 and TRBJ2-1, is EAGVVQSPRYKIIEKKQPVAFWCNPISGHNTLYWYLQNLGQGPELLIRYENEEAVDDSQLPKDRFSAERLKGVDSTLKIQPAELGDSAVYLCASSLEGLAGAYNEQFFGPGTRLTVL.

The J gene is TRBJ2-5, the V gene TRBV5-6, with a possible D match to TRBD1 (7 bases). The CDR3 is 15 residues long. Germline V gene sequence: CDR1 SGHDT, CDR2 YYEEEE. Trimming cost V 0 bases and J 5 bases, with 14 bases left between them. As DNA, the CDR3 is TGTGCCAGCAGCTTGGTTGGTGCAGGGGGGGAGACCCAGTACTTC. Amino acids: CASSLVGAGGETQYF.

The chain carries TRBV5-4 and TRBJ2-5; D possibly corresponds to TRBD1 (6 bases). V was trimmed by 4 bases and J by 3 bases, leaving 13 bases between them. The CDR3 is 14 residues long. Germline V CDR1 and CDR2: SGHNT, YYREEE (reference sequence). The CDR3 sequence is CASSPRGSEETQYF. As DNA, the CDR3 is TGTGCCAGCAGCCCCAGGGGTTCGGAAGAGACCCAGTACTTC.

The DNA for the CDR3 is TGTGCCAGCAGCTTGAGGACAGGGGAAGAGACCCAGTACTTC. This sequence encodes CASSLRTGEETQYF. The chain combines TRBV5-4 with TRBJ2-5; 9 positions agree with TRBD1. V trimming: 1 base; J trimming: 3 bases; junction bases outside the gene matches: 1. The germline V gene has CDR1 SGHNT and CDR2 YYREEE (reference sequence). The CDR3 consists of 14 residues.

The gene calls are TRBV24-1 and TRBJ1-5; unclear D gene. This CDR3 is built from 14 residues. The germline V and J ends were trimmed by 2 bases and 7 bases, with 11 bases remaining between them. Germline CDR1 KGHDR, CDR2 SFDVKD. The CDR3 DNA reads as TGTGCCACCAGTGATTCCGGGGTTCAACAGCCCCAGCATTTT. Its protein is CATSDSGVQQPQHF.

This sequence joins TRBV3-1 (or the pseudogene TRBV3-2) and TRBJ1-4; the D is unclear. The V end lost 4 bases, the J end lost 0 bases, and 3 bases lay between the germline ends. CDR3 length: 13 amino acids. Germline CDR1 LGHDT, CDR2 YNNKEL (reference sequence). The CDR3, as DNA: TGTGCCAGCAGCCCTACAACTAATGAAAAACTGTTTTTT. Residues: CASSPTTNEKLFF.

V gene TRBV20-1 combines with J gene TRBJ1-6; possible D gene TRBD1, 5 bases. CDR3 length: 15 residues. CDR1 is DFQATT and CDR2 is SNEGSKA in the germline V gene (reference sequence). V was pared by 3 bases and J by 7 bases, with 16 bases between. The CDR3 DNA sequence: TGCAGTGCTAGTGGCGGCAGGGCCTTGAATTCACCCCTCCACTTT. The encoded protein is CSASGGRALNSPLHF.

The chain combines TRBV5-5 with TRBJ2-7; D unclear. Germline CDR1 and CDR2: SGHKS and YYEKEE (reference sequence). The CDR3 has 14 residues. The germline V and J ends were trimmed by 0 bases and 2 bases, with 9 bases remaining between them. CDR3 in amino acids: CASSLGLEAYEQYF. For the CDR3, the DNA is TGTGCCAGCAGCTTGGGATTAGAAGCCTACGAGCAGTACTTC.